The 4 T cell receptor beta chains given below trace back to one sample, sequenced in a study of CD8+ T cells in alopecia areata. The authors extracted RNA and reverse transcribed it into cDNA as the sequencing template. Repertoires were generated with immunoSEQ multiplex PCR, while TCRdb's copy carries only in-frame clones and drops some. The table shows hundreds of thousands of clones, with more than 45% occurring only once. The material sequenced was CD4+ T cells sorted from blood, taken at week 0. The receptors were gathered from a human donor with alopecia areata.

This clone has more than one count but fewer than ten. The chain carries TRBV4-1 and TRBJ2-7, with TRBD2 as a possible D gene (6 bases). Germline-derived CDR1 and CDR2 are MGHRA and YSYEKL. V shed 4 bases and J shed 5 bases, with 12 bases lying between them. The CDR3 totals 13 residues. CDR3 sequence reads: CASSPPGTHEQYF. DNA for the CDR3: TGCGCCAGCAGCCCCCCTGGGACTCACGAGCAGTACTTC.

The rearrangement joins TRBV2 to TRBJ2-3; D is perhaps TRBD2 (5 bases). The CDR3 extends over 14 amino acids. The V gene's germline CDR1 is SNHLY and CDR2 FYNNEI. Trimming shortened V by 8 bases and J by 4 bases, and 16 bases separated the two germline ends. This CDR3 reads CASSGLPRADTQYF. Written as DNA, the CDR3 is TGTGCCAGCTCAGGACTTCCAAGGGCAGATACGCAGTATTTT.

J is TRBJ1-4 and V is TRBV20-1, with D hard to call. In germline, CDR1 is DFQATT, CDR2 SNEGSKA (reference sequence). The CDR3 is 8 residues long. The CDR3 nucleotides read TGCTCCTACCCCCCCTCGTTTTTT. Amino acids: CSYPPSFF.

This sequence joins TRBV7-2 and TRBJ2-3; 12 positions match TRBD2. There are 16 residues in the CDR3. Unmatched junction bases numbered 5, after V lost 5 bases and J lost 2 bases. Germline CDR1 SGHTA, CDR2 FQGNSA. DNA of the CDR3: TGTGCCAGCAGCATCCGGACTAGCGGGGCCACAGATACGCAGTATTTT. Its translation is CASSIRTSGATDTQYF.